This TCR beta chain was documented in a study of tumor-infiltrating lymphocytes in primary liver carcinoma. Study at large: Resecting the tumor surgically was how the patients' primary liver carcinoma was treated.

Blood RNA came from unsorted whole blood; germline DNA was also extracted. Surgery was preceded by the collection of four milliliters of peripheral blood. cDNA specific to TCR beta was made from around 530 ng of total RNA, with a constant-region primer employed for priming. ARM-PCR, slightly modified, supplied the TCR beta libraries through three nested multiplex PCR rounds. PCR rounds one and two used TRBV1-TRBV30 forward primers with a C-beta reverse primer for roughly 9 cycles each. TCRdb reprocessed the multiplex PCR reads via MiXCR and lists one record per CDR3 protein. The data hold 300,000 to 400,000 distinct CDR3 sequences, with 55% to 65% observed a single time. Comment on this clonotype: One end of the junction is discordant with germline, which a read error may explain.

CDR1 and CDR2 from the germline V gene are MGHRA and YSYEKL. This CDR3 spans 14 amino acids. The receptor was isolated from a man aged 35-49 years with primary liver carcinoma and hepatitis B virus infection. The rearrangement joins TRBV4-1 to TRBJ2-7; no definite D call. Sequencing was performed on peripheral blood. DNA for the CDR3: TGCGCAAGCAGCCAATATCCGTTGGGCTACGAGCAGTACTTC. This translates into CASSQYPLGYEQYF.